The rows below give T cell receptor beta chains drawn from one sample of a study of blood T cell repertoires in COVID-19. The data were produced by immunoSEQ multiplex PCR, yet TCRdb's version contains in-frame clones alone and is incomplete. The sample has more than 85,000 clones, 85% to 95% seen once. The source material was peripheral blood. These receptors originate from a man aged 55 to 70 with acute or convalescent COVID-19. Each CDR3 is given with its conserved first and last residue. Fields, in order: J gene, D gene, clone size, V gene, CDR3 protein, CDR3 DNA. D genes are given only for firm matches. Clone size appears in some rows only: once, few, many, or a class for an expanded clone.

TRBJ2-7	TRBD2	-	TRBV6-5	CASRSGSLQEQYF	TGTGCCAGCCGTAGCGGGAGTCTTCAAGAGCAGTACTTC
TRBJ1-5	-	-	TRBV15	CATSRDYSNQPQHF	TGTGCCACCAGCAGAGACTATAGCAATCAGCCCCAGCATTTT
TRBJ2-2	TRBD1	-	TRBV7-3	CASSLPAGGATGELFF	TGTGCCAGCAGCTTACCCGCAGGGGGTGCGACCGGGGAGCTGTTTTTT
TRBJ2-1	-	few	TRBV29-1	CSVLAFYNEQFF	TGCAGCGTACTAGCTTTTTACAATGAGCAGTTCTTC
TRBJ1-4	TRBD1	-	TRBV18	CASSLRAGGEELFF	TGTGCCAGCTCACTAAGGGCAGGGGGCGAAGAACTGTTTTTT
TRBJ2-2	-	-	TRBV6-6	CASSPNRGATTVRSSGELFF	TGTGCCAGCAGTCCGAATCGTGGAGCAACAACCGTCCGCTCGTCCGGGGAGCTGTTTTTT
TRBJ2-3	TRBD1	-	TRBV11-3	CASGTGDTDTQYF	TGTGCCAGCGGGACAGGGGACACAGATACGCAGTATTTT
TRBJ2-4	-	-	TRBV28	CASSPTGLAKNIQYF	TGTGCCAGCAGCCCAACGGGTCTAGCCAAAAACATTCAGTACTTC
TRBJ1-1	-	-	TRBV6-1	CASSEVGRATEAFF	TGTGCCAGCAGTGAAGTTGGCAGGGCCACTGAAGCTTTCTTT
TRBJ2-1	-	-	TRBV9	CASSLRLAPHIEQFF	TGTGCCAGCAGCCTAAGGTTAGCCCCTCACATTGAGCAGTTCTTC
TRBJ1-2	-	-	TRBV12-5	CASAVRIGSIYGYTF	TGTGCTAGTGCCGTGAGGATTGGCAGTATCTATGGCTACACCTTC
TRBJ2-2	TRBD2	-	TRBV27	CASKNLAGVYTGELFF	TGTGCCAGCAAGAATCTAGCGGGAGTTTACACCGGGGAGCTGTTTTTT
TRBJ2-3	-	-	TRBV4-2	CASSQGDLAADTQYF	TGTGCCAGCAGCCAAGGCGATCTAGCCGCAGATACGCAGTATTTT
TRBJ1-2	-	-	TRBV29-1	CSVDSLSGYTF	TGCAGCGTCGACAGTTTGAGTGGCTACACCTTC
TRBJ2-7	TRBD1	-	TRBV11-2	CASSAPRQGLKQYF	TGTGCCAGCAGCGCACCCAGACAGGGGTTGAAGCAGTACTTC
TRBJ2-3	-	-	TRBV5-1	CASSLNPSVSTDTQYF	TGCGCCAGCAGCTTGAACCCTAGCGTATCCACAGATACGCAGTATTTT
TRBJ1-5	-	-	TRBV19	CASSPGLPPLYSNQPQHF	TGTGCCAGTAGCCCGGGACTTCCTCCGCTTTATAGCAATCAGCCCCAGCATTTT
TRBJ2-3	-	-	TRBV23-1	CASTRVRTDTQYF	TGCGCCAGCACTCGGGTGCGCACAGATACGCAGTATTTT
TRBJ2-7	-	-	TRBV11-3	CASSLVPQVTYEQYF	TGTGCCAGCAGCTTAGTTCCACAGGTGACCTACGAGCAGTACTTC
TRBJ2-3	-	once	TRBV28	CASSLGSRGDTQYF	TGTGCCAGCAGTTTAGGCTCTAGGGGCGATACGCAGTATTTT
TRBJ2-7	TRBD2	once	TRBV5-1	CASRSSGGSNEQYF	TGCGCCAGCAGATCATCGGGAGGTAGCAACGAGCAGTACTTC
TRBJ1-6	-	-	TRBV28	CASSPLWGEGDYNSPLHF	TGTGCCAGCAGTCCTCTCTGGGGGGAAGGGGATTATAATTCACCCCTCCACTTT
TRBJ1-4	-	-	TRBV15	CATRLLGTATNEKLFF	TGTGCCACCAGGCTACTTGGTACAGCAACTAATGAAAAACTGTTTTTT
TRBJ1-1	TRBD1	-	TRBV7-2	CASSPYRTGKNTEAFF	TGTGCCAGCAGCCCCTACAGGACAGGGAAGAACACTGAAGCTTTCTTT
TRBJ2-1	TRBD1	-	TRBV5-1	CASSPGTGSYNEQFF	TGCGCCAGCAGCCCCGGGACAGGTTCCTACAATGAGCAGTTCTTC
TRBJ2-5	-	-	TRBV6-5	CASRLQETQYF	TGTGCCAGCAGACTCCAAGAGACCCAGTACTTC
TRBJ1-2	-	-	TRBV19	CASSNPRYGYTF	TGTGCCAGTAGTAATCCTCGCTATGGCTACACCTTC
TRBJ2-3	TRBD2	-	TRBV5-8	CASSLGTSGRAVTDTQYF	TGTGCCAGCAGCTTAGGCACTAGCGGGAGGGCCGTGACAGATACGCAGTATTTT
TRBJ2-1	TRBD1	-	TRBV7-9	CASSLGQGARNEQFF	TGTGCCAGCAGCTTAGGGCAGGGGGCACGCAATGAGCAGTTCTTC